This T cell receptor beta chain was sequenced in a study of metastatic and nonmetastatic thyroid tumors. Patients underwent thyroid surgery, and none had received any treatment before it. The CDR3 runs 10 residues. The germline V gene encodes CDR1 SQVTM and CDR2 ANQGSEA. Trimming removed 4 bases from V and 13 bases from J, with 11 bases in between. TCRdb used MiXCR to call clones anew from the PCR reads. The profile shows about 40,000 clones, about 16% of them singletons. This clone has ten or more counts. The material sequenced was blood. The origin of this receptor is a female donor with papillary thyroid cancer or a benign thyroid nodule (not recorded which). Some clones in this sample may be carry-over from other donors' samples. The chain employs TRBV29-1 and TRBJ2-1; the D is unclear. This chain's CDR3 is CSVGWPSQFF. CDR3 bases: TGCAGCGTTGGCTGGCCTAGTCAGTTCTTC.